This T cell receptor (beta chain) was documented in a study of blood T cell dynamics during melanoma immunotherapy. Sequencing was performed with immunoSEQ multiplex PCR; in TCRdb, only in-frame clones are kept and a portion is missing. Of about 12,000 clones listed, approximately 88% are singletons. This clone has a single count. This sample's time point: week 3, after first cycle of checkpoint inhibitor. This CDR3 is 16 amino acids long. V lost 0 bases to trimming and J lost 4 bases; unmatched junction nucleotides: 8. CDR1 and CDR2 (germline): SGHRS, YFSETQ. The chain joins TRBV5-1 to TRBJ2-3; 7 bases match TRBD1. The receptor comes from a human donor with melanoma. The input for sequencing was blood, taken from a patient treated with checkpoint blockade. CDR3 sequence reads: CASSLDVTGSPDTQYF. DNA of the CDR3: TGCGCCAGCAGCTTGGATGTGACAGGGAGTCCAGATACGCAGTATTTT.